This passage covers 13 T cell receptor beta chains from one sample sequenced in a study of blood T cell repertoires in COVID-19. Sequencing used immunoSEQ multiplex PCR; TCRdb keeps in-frame clones, though not all of them. The table shows roughly 410,000 clones, with around 87% occurring only once. Specimen: peripheral blood. These receptor sequences come from a woman aged 60-75 years with COVID-19, enrolled during active disease.

This clone was observed once. This sequence joins TRBV5-6 and TRBJ2-1, with 13 nucleotides matching TRBD2. Trimming took 3 bases from V and 4 from J; bases not matched to a gene: 4. The germline V gene has CDR1 SGHDT and CDR2 YYEEEE. The CDR3 runs to 16 residues. The CDR3 DNA reads TGTGCCAGCAGCTGGGGGACTAGCGGGGTATACAATGAGCAGTTCTTC. Amino acids: CASSWGTSGVYNEQFF.

The chain links TRBV19 to TRBJ1-3; no firm D call. The V and J ends lost 4 bases and 2 bases respectively, with 9 bases between them. Germline CDR1 reads LNHDA; CDR2 reads SQIVND (reference sequence). The CDR3 is 14 amino acids. For the CDR3, the DNA is TGTGCCAGTAGTACCGGGTCCCCTGGAAACACCATATATTTT. Amino acid sequence: CASSTGSPGNTIYF.

The chain is built from TRBV30 and TRBJ2-7; TRBD1 matches 11 bases. J lost 5 bases, V lost 2 bases, and 14 bases had no gene match. CDR1 is GTSNPN and CDR2 is SVGIG in the germline V gene (reference sequence). This CDR3 has 17 amino acids. CDR3 amino acids: CAWSPRGGTGGEDEQYF. The CDR3 DNA sequence: TGTGCCTGGAGTCCGAGAGGGGGGACAGGGGGAGAGGACGAGCAGTACTTC.

The chain joins TRBV6-5 to TRBJ1-3; 8 bases align to TRBD1. After removal of 8 bases from V and 3 bases from J, the junction contained 9 bases not matched to a gene. Germline-derived CDR1 and CDR2 are MNHEY and SVGAGI. The CDR3 sequence is 15 residues long. The CDR3 DNA reads as TGTGCCAGCTCGAATCAGGACAGGGTTGGAAACACCATATATTTT. Translating gives CASSNQDRVGNTIYF.

The V call is TRBV6-5, the J call TRBJ1-1; D is unclear. Germline-derived CDR1 and CDR2 are MNHEY and SVGAGI. Trimming removed 6 bases from V and 0 bases from J, with 5 bases in between. CDR3 length: 12 amino acids. CDR3 nucleotide sequence: TGTGCCAGCAGGAACATGAACACTGAAGCTTTCTTT. Its protein is CASRNMNTEAFF.

This chain links TRBV19 with TRBJ1-2, with 7 bases fitting TRBD1. Germline loops: CDR1 LNHDA, CDR2 SQIVND (reference sequence). The CDR3 totals 13 residues. V lost 5 bases, J lost 8 bases, and 8 bases stayed unmatched. CDR3 DNA sequence: TGTGCCAGTAGTCGCGACAGGGTACAAGGCTACACCTTC. Encoded protein: CASSRDRVQGYTF. Combining the CDR3 with reference TRBV19 and TRBJ1-2 gives the whole variable domain DGGITQSPKYLFRKEGQNVTLSCEQNLNHDAMYWYRQDPGQGLRLIYYSQIVNDFQKGDIAEGYSVSREKKESFPLTVTSAQKNPTAFYLCASSRDRVQGYTFGSGTRLTVV.

This clone came up once. The CDR3 region is CASSPIILNVVTEAFF. The CDR3 DNA follows: TGTGCCAGCAGCCCGATTATACTAAATGTGGTCACTGAAGCTTTCTTT. The chain employs TRBV16 and TRBJ1-1; D gene unclear. This CDR3 comprises 16 residues. The V gene lost 4 bases and the J gene lost 4 bases, with 19 bases spanning the gap. The germline CDR1 and CDR2 sequences are KGHSY and FQNENV.

The CDR3 spells CATSLDLQGRNEKLFF. In DNA, the CDR3 is TGTGCCACCAGCCTCGACTTACAGGGGCGAAATGAAAAACTGTTTTTT. The gene calls are TRBV15 and TRBJ1-4; 7 bases are shared with TRBD1. V trimming: 5 bases; J trimming: 5 bases; junction bases outside the gene matches: 11. Germline CDR1 LNHNV, CDR2 YYDKDF (reference sequence). The CDR3 sequence is 16 residues long.

This clone was seen once. The V gene is TRBV7-3, the J gene TRBJ2-7; D might be TRBD1 (5 bases). Per the germline V gene, CDR1 is SGHTA and CDR2 is FQGTGA. Trimming cost V 7 bases and J 3 bases, with 16 bases left between them. CDR3 length: 14 amino acids. CDR3 nucleotides: TGTGCCAGCAACCCCTTGGACAATCGCTACGAGCAGTACTTC. It is translated as CASNPLDNRYEQYF.

This sequence joins TRBV5-1 and TRBJ2-3; 7 nucleotides align to TRBD1. V lost 4 bases and J lost 2; bases outside the gene matches: 10. CDR1 and CDR2 (germline): SGHRS, YFSETQ. The CDR3 extends over 16 amino acids. CDR3 sequence reads: CASSHTAGGLTDTQYF. The CDR3 DNA is TGCGCCAGCAGCCACACCGCAGGGGGTCTCACAGATACGCAGTATTTT.

This rearrangement joins TRBV10-3 to TRBJ1-1, with TRBD1 matching over 7 bases. The ends lost 1 base at V and 3 bases at J; junction bases unmatched: 2. From germline, CDR1 is ENHRY and CDR2 SYGVKD. This CDR3 contains 14 residues. The CDR3 DNA sequence: TGTGCCATCAGTGAGTTAGGGACAGACACTGAAGCTTTCTTT. The encoded protein is CAISELGTDTEAFF.

V gene TRBV5-1 combines with J gene TRBJ2-7; 13 bases line up with TRBD2. CDR3 length: 16 residues. Germline CDR1 SGHRS, CDR2 YFSETQ. With V trimmed by 3 bases and J by 4 bases, 7 bases remained unmatched. In DNA, the CDR3 is TGCGCCAGCAGCTGGACGGGACTAGCGGGGAATTACGAGCAGTACTTC. The encoded protein is CASSWTGLAGNYEQYF.

The J gene is TRBJ1-2, the V gene TRBV5-1; 9 bases line up with TRBD1. Germline-derived CDR1 and CDR2 are SGHRS and YFSETQ. The CDR3 consists of 19 residues. Germline trimming cut 1 base from V and 6 bases from J; bases unmatched to any gene: 19. The chain's CDR3 is CASSLRQWTGENSGHGYTF. The DNA for the CDR3 is TGCGCCAGCAGCTTGCGACAGTGGACAGGGGAAAATTCGGGGCATGGCTACACCTTC. The whole variable domain, remainder taken from reference TRBV5-1 and TRBJ1-2, is KAGVTQTPRYLIKTRGQQVTLSCSPISGHRSVSWYQQTPGQGLQFLFEYFSETQRNKGNFPGRFSGRQFSNSRSEMNVSTLELGDSALYLCASSLRQWTGENSGHGYTFGSGTRLTVV.